The 28 T cell receptor beta chains given below trace back to one sample, sequenced in a study of identical twins. TCRdb fed the 5' RACE reads into MiXCR, producing one record per CDR3 protein. The sample consists of about 530,000 distinct CDR3 sequences, about 16% of them appearing once. The same sample was also used in a study of yellow fever vaccine responses in identical twins.

The source material was CD4+ T cells sorted from blood. These receptors came from a woman between 18 and 29 years old in good health.

The rearrangement uses TRBV7-6 and TRBJ2-7, with D possibly TRBD2 on 7 matching bases. Germline V gene data show CDR1 as SGHVS and CDR2 as FNYEAQ. The germline V and J ends were trimmed by 0 bases and 6 bases, with 12 bases remaining between them. The CDR3 is 14 residues long. The CDR3 spells CASSLAGGPGEQYF. The CDR3 nucleotides are TGTGCCAGCAGCTTAGCGGGGGGGCCAGGCGAGCAGTACTTC.

This clonotype was counted many times. The chain carries TRBV4-1 and TRBJ1-4; unclear D gene. Trimming pared 4 bases from V and 7 bases from J, leaving 10 bases between. Germline CDR1 and CDR2: MGHRA and YSYEKL. The CDR3 length is 13 residues. CDR3 DNA sequence: TGCGCCAGCAGCCTGAGCTGGGGTGAAAAACTGTTTTTT. Translated, it gives CASSLSWGEKLFF.

This clonotype was counted between two and nine times. V usage is TRBV4-1 and J usage is TRBJ2-5; TRBD1 aligns across 11 bases. The germline gives CDR1 MGHRA, CDR2 YSYEKL. The CDR3 is 16 residues long. Trimming at V came to 1 base and at J to 5 bases, leaving 6 bases not matched to a gene. CDR3 in DNA: TGCGCCAGCAGCCAAGCTTGGACAGGGGGCTTGGAGACCCAGTACTTC. This encodes CASSQAWTGGLETQYF.

The chain combines TRBV19 with TRBJ2-2; D possibly uses TRBD1 or TRBD2 (5 bases each). Deletions cut 9 bases from V and 9 bases from J, with 14 bases between. Germline CDR1 and CDR2: LNHDA and SQIVND (reference sequence). This CDR3 contains 12 residues. CDR3 DNA sequence: TGTGCCAGCCGGGACCCGGGGAGGGAGCTGTTTTTT. Translating gives CASRDPGRELFF.

This sequence joins TRBV28 and TRBJ2-3; the match to TRBD2 covers 12 bases. Germline values: CDR1 MDHEN, CDR2 SYDVKM. This CDR3 comprises 16 residues. After removal of 5 bases from V and 4 bases from J, the junction contained 7 bases not matched to a gene. The CDR3 region has the DNA TGTGCCAGCAGTCCTAGCGGGGGGGCGTTGTCAGATACGCAGTATTTT. This codes for CASSPSGGALSDTQYF.

This clonotype has more than one count but fewer than ten. V and J are TRBV20-1 and TRBJ2-7; no definite D call. The germline V gene encodes CDR1 DFQATT and CDR2 SNEGSKA (reference sequence). The CDR3 length is 11 residues. Trimming removed 3 bases at V and 7 bases at J, with 10 bases between. CDR3 sequence reads: CSARGAREQYV. CDR3 sequence (DNA): TGCAGTGCTAGGGGTGCGAGGGAGCAGTACGTC.

In its sample, this clonotype was seen a few times. V is TRBV3-1 and J is TRBJ2-3, with D unresolved. Deletions cut 0 bases from V and 1 base from J, with 11 bases between. The CDR3 sequence is 16 residues long. Germline loops: CDR1 LGHDT, CDR2 YNNKEL (reference sequence). The CDR3 DNA follows: TGTGCCAGCAGCCAAGATTTGGCGGACCGCACAGATACGCAGTATTTT. Translated: CASSQDLADRTDTQYF.

The V call is TRBV12-3 or TRBV12-4, the J call TRBJ2-5; 10 bases are shared with TRBD2. The junction had 6 bases not matched to a gene; V was cut back by 6 bases and J by 5 bases. This CDR3 contains 14 residues. The CDR3 coding sequence is TGTGCCAGCAGGACTGAGCGGGGGGGCGAGACCCAGTACTTC. Translation: CASRTERGGETQYF.

This chain connects TRBV14 to TRBJ2-2; 10 bases line up with TRBD2. V lost 1 base to trimming and J lost 6 bases; unmatched junction nucleotides: 2. The CDR3 runs to 15 residues. The germline gives CDR1 SGHDN, CDR2 FVKESK. The CDR3 reads CASSQAGLASGELFF. CDR3 DNA sequence: TGTGCCAGCAGCCAAGCGGGACTAGCGTCCGGGGAGCTGTTTTTT.

The rearrangement uses TRBV7-6 and TRBJ2-3, with 12 bases matching TRBD2. The CDR3 extends over 16 amino acids. Germline CDR1 and CDR2: SGHVS and FNYEAQ. Trimming took 5 bases from V and 2 from J; bases not matched to a gene: 5. The chain's CDR3 is CASSPWTSGITDTQYF. DNA for the CDR3: TGTGCCAGCAGCCCCTGGACTAGCGGGATCACAGATACGCAGTATTTT. The whole variable domain, remainder taken from reference TRBV7-6 and TRBJ2-3, is GAGVSQSPRYKVTKRGQDVALRCDPISGHVSLYWYRQALGQGPEFLTYFNYEAQQDKSGLPNDRFSAERPEGSISTLTIQRTEQRDSAMYRCASSPWTSGITDTQYFGPGTRLTVL.

The chain links TRBV3-1 to TRBJ2-5; 10 bases agree with TRBD1. After removal of 4 bases from V and 5 bases from J, the junction contained 7 bases not matched to a gene. CDR3 length: 15 amino acids. Germline values: CDR1 LGHDT, CDR2 YNNKEL (reference sequence). CDR3 region: CASSPRQGAWETQYF. The CDR3 DNA is TGTGCCAGCAGCCCCCGACAGGGGGCTTGGGAGACCCAGTACTTC.

This clonotype has just a few counts. The gene calls are TRBV28 and TRBJ2-1, with 10 positions matching TRBD1. The germline CDR1 and CDR2 sequences are MDHEN and SYDVKM. The CDR3 runs 15 residues. The ends lost 6 bases at V and 5 bases at J; junction bases unmatched: 7. The DNA for the CDR3 is TGTGCCAGCAGCCATCACGGGACAGGGGACAATGAGCAGTTCTTC. Its translation: CASSHHGTGDNEQFF.

The chain links TRBV29-1 to TRBJ1-5; the match to TRBD1 covers 7 bases. Trimming took 6 bases from V and 7 from J; bases not matched to a gene: 12. The CDR3 length is 14 residues. Germline assignment: CDR1 SQVTM and CDR2 ANQGSEA. The CDR3 spells CSVKTGDGGQPQHF. The CDR3 coding sequence is TGCAGCGTCAAAACAGGGGACGGGGGGCAGCCCCAGCATTTT. Full variable domain (outside the CDR3, taken from reference TRBV29-1 and TRBJ1-5): SAVISQKPSRDICQRGTSLTIQCQVDSQVTMMFWYRQQPGQSLTLIATANQGSEATYESGFVIDKFPISRPNLTFSTLTVSNMSPEDSSIYLCSVKTGDGGQPQHFGDGTRLSIL.

This clonotype was counted only a few times. CDR3 bases: TGTGCCAGCAGCCAAGAGTCTTACGCTTTAGGAGAGCAGTTCTTC. Encoded protein: CASSQESYALGEQFF. V gene TRBV3-1 combines with J gene TRBJ2-1; D is unresolved. Trimming took off 0 bases at V and 10 bases at J, with 16 bases between the two ends. CDR1 and CDR2 from the germline V gene are LGHDT and YNNKEL (reference sequence). The CDR3 length is 15 residues.

This clonotype was seen a few times. The chain is built from TRBV20-1 and TRBJ2-2, with D possibly TRBD2 on 5 matching bases. The germline V gene encodes CDR1 DFQATT and CDR2 SNEGSKA (reference sequence). With 0 bases removed from V and 8 bases from J, the gap between germline ends came to 13 bases. The length of the CDR3 is 14 residues. The CDR3: CSARDRGSGGELFF. The CDR3 DNA is TGCAGTGCTAGAGATCGGGGATCCGGGGGGGAGCTGTTTTTT.

This clonotype was recorded many times. The rearrangement joins TRBV12-3 or TRBV12-4 to TRBJ1-1, with TRBD1 as a possible D gene (6 bases). The germline V and J ends were trimmed by 6 bases and 0 bases, with 11 bases remaining between them. The CDR3 sequence is 14 residues long. CDR3 sequence reads: CASRAGHLNTEAFF. The DNA for the CDR3 is TGTGCCAGCAGGGCGGGACACCTGAACACTGAAGCTTTCTTT.

This clonotype was found a few times. The chain recombines TRBV27 with TRBJ1-6; 7 bases map to TRBD1. Germline lookup yields CDR1 MNHEY and CDR2 SMNVEV (reference sequence). J lost 7 bases, V lost 0 bases, and 3 bases had no gene match. This CDR3 has 15 residues. CDR3 DNA sequence: TGTGCCAGCAGTTTATCGCCAGGGGGGAATTCACCCCTCCACTTT. It codes for CASSLSPGGNSPLHF.

The chain has TRBV9 and TRBJ1-1; 7 nucleotides line up with TRBD1. From germline, CDR1 is SGDLS and CDR2 YYNGEE. V was pared by 4 bases and J by 3 bases, with 9 bases of the junction left unmatched. This CDR3 contains 15 residues. CDR3: CASSTTGTDHTEAFF. The CDR3 DNA sequence: TGTGCCAGCAGCACCACCGGGACAGACCACACTGAAGCTTTCTTT.

This clonotype was observed many times. V gene TRBV24-1 combines with J gene TRBJ2-3; 7 bases agree with TRBD2. This CDR3 has 12 amino acids. Germline V gene lookup returns CDR1 KGHDR and CDR2 SFDVKD. The V gene end was trimmed by 9 bases and the J gene end by 2 bases; junction bases not matched to a gene: 1. The CDR3 reads CATGTNTDTQYF. The CDR3 coding sequence is TGTGCCACCGGGACTAACACAGATACGCAGTATTTT.

This clonotype was counted between two and nine times. The rearrangement links TRBV20-1 to TRBJ2-3; 10 positions match TRBD2. V was clipped by 3 bases and J by 9 bases; unmatched bases: 3. Germline CDR1 and CDR2: DFQATT and SNEGSKA (reference sequence). The CDR3 length is 12 residues. The CDR3 sequence is CSARQTSGTQYF. Written as DNA, the CDR3 is TGCAGTGCTAGGCAGACTAGCGGGACGCAGTATTTT.

The chain is built from TRBV12-3 or TRBV12-4 and TRBJ2-1; TRBD2 matches at 13 bases. This CDR3 spans 17 amino acids. Trimming at V came to 5 bases and at J to 9 bases, leaving 13 bases not matched to a gene. The CDR3 coding sequence is TGTGCCAGCAGTCCCTTAGGACTAGCGGGAGTATCGTTTGAGCAGTTCTTC. Protein: CASSPLGLAGVSFEQFF.

This sequence joins TRBV10-3 and TRBJ2-3; 7 bases are shared with TRBD2. This CDR3 comprises 13 residues. CDR1 is ENHRY, CDR2 SYGVKD, per germline. Losses at the gene ends were 8 bases for V and 2 bases for J; bases not matched to a gene: 4. DNA of the CDR3: TGTGCCATCGGGCAGCGGGACACAGATACGCAGTATTTT. It specifies CAIGQRDTDTQYF.

The chain has TRBV6-5 and TRBJ1-1, with TRBD1 matching 8 bases. Germline V lookup: CDR1 MNHEY, CDR2 SVGAGI. The junction had 2 bases not matched to a gene; V was cut back by 4 bases and J by 1 base. The CDR3 has 14 residues. Here the CDR3 reads CASSWTGTNTEAFF. The DNA for the CDR3 is TGTGCCAGCAGTTGGACAGGGACGAACACTGAAGCTTTCTTT.

The J gene is TRBJ2-2, the V gene TRBV7-2, with 12 bases matching TRBD2. The CDR3 contains 16 residues. Germline values: CDR1 SGHTA, CDR2 FQGNSA. V gave up 5 bases and J gave up 9 bases; unmatched junction bases: 10. Here the CDR3 reads CASSQNGLAGIRELFF. The CDR3 coding sequence is TGTGCCAGCAGCCAAAATGGACTAGCGGGGATCCGGGAGCTGTTTTTT. The variable domain in full, completed from reference TRBV7-2 and TRBJ2-2, reads GAGVSQSPSNKVTEKGKDVELRCDPISGHTALYWYRQSLGQGLEFLIYFQGNSAPDKSGLPSDRFSAERTGGSVSTLTIQRTQQEDSAVYLCASSQNGLAGIRELFFGEGSRLTVL.

The chain joins TRBV7-9 to TRBJ2-1, with a weak D call TRBD1 (6 bases). Trimming pared 7 bases from V and 7 bases from J, leaving 11 bases between. Germline assignment: CDR1 SEHNR and CDR2 FQNEAQ (reference sequence). This CDR3 is 12 amino acids long. The DNA of the CDR3 is TGTGCCAGCACCGCCCAGGGGAATGAGCAGTTCTTC. Translating it yields CASTAQGNEQFF.

The CDR3 region has the DNA TGTGCCAGCAGCCCCAGGGGACTGAGCTACGAGCAGTACTTC. This gives the protein CASSPRGLSYEQYF. V usage is TRBV12-3 or TRBV12-4 and J usage is TRBJ2-7, with D possibly being TRBD1 or TRBD2 (6 bases each). This CDR3 is built from 14 residues. V was shortened by 6 bases and J by 3 bases, with 15 bases between the two germline ends.

The chain has TRBV7-9 and TRBJ2-5; 8 bases match TRBD1. This CDR3 contains 15 residues. The J segment lost 4 bases and the V segment lost 5 bases, leaving 9 bases of the junction unmatched. Germline V gives CDR1 SEHNR, CDR2 FQNEAQ (reference sequence). The CDR3 sequence is CASSRVAGGRETQYF. DNA of the CDR3: TGTGCCAGCAGCCGCGTCGCAGGGGGCAGAGAGACCCAGTACTTC.

This clonotype has just a few counts. The chain employs TRBV20-1 and TRBJ1-1, with D possibly TRBD1 on 5 matching bases. CDR1 and CDR2 from the germline V gene are DFQATT and SNEGSKA (reference sequence). Trimming shortened V by 4 bases and J by 3 bases, and 12 bases separated the two germline ends. This CDR3 is 13 amino acids long. This CDR3 is CSATSQGDTEAFF. CDR3 sequence (DNA): TGCAGTGCTACTTCGCAGGGCGACACTGAAGCTTTCTTT.